This paragraph covers one TCR beta chain sequence. TCRdb analysed the RT-PCR reads with MiXCR anew, one entry per CDR3 protein. The sample records roughly 230,000 distinct CDR3 sequences, 13% to 15% being singletons. The germline CDR1 and CDR2 sequences are SGHTS and YDEGEE. V was pared by 0 bases and J by 2 bases, with 6 bases of the junction left unmatched. This CDR3 spans 17 amino acids. The data were obtained in a study of patients and donors after allogeneic stem cell transplantation. The receptor was derived from a human donor who was either an allogeneic HSCT recipient or a stem cell or donor lymphocyte infusion donor (not recorded which). It is not recorded whose cells these are; they may come from a transplant donor. The chain recombines TRBV5-8 with TRBJ1-5, with TRBD1 matching over 9 bases. The sequenced sample was blood, either unsorted or a sorted T cell fraction (not recorded which). In DNA, the CDR3 is TGTGCCAGCAGCTTGGGTTGGGACAGGGAACGCAATCAGCCCCAGCATTTT. This gives the protein CASSLGWDRERNQPQHF.